This entry lists 8 T cell receptor beta chains sequenced from one sample in a study of T cells after posttransplantation cyclophosphamide. Using immunoSEQ multiplex PCR, the repertoire was profiled, and TCRdb retains in-frame clones only, with some absent. Singletons are absent from the sample, which has under 45,000 clones. The sample consisted of PBMCs. These receptors were collected from a man aged 25-40 years in good health and a related stem cell transplant donor.

This clone showed up just a few times. The chain has TRBV14 and TRBJ1-6, with 9 bases lining up with TRBD1. The V segment lost 4 bases and the J segment 3 bases; nucleotides outside the gene matches: 4. Looked up from germline, CDR1 is SGHDN and CDR2 is FVKESK. The CDR3 totals 16 residues. The CDR3 DNA reads TGTGCCAGCAGCCCACAGGGGGCAAACTATAATTCACCCCTCCACTTT. This codes for CASSPQGANYNSPLHF.

The gene calls are TRBV5-1 and TRBJ2-5, with D tentatively TRBD2 (6 bases). The CDR3 is 14 residues long. Trimming removed 5 bases at V and 1 base at J, with 12 bases between. The V gene's germline CDR1 is SGHRS and CDR2 YFSETQ. CDR3 sequence reads: CASSSAGGQETQYF. The DNA for the CDR3 is TGCGCCAGCAGTTCAGCCGGGGGCCAAGAGACCCAGTACTTC. Supplemented by reference TRBV5-1 and TRBJ2-5, the full variable domain reads KAGVTQTPRYLIKTRGQQVTLSCSPISGHRSVSWYQQTPGQGLQFLFEYFSETQRNKGNFPGRFSGRQFSNSRSEMNVSTLELGDSALYLCASSSAGGQETQYFGPGTRLLVL.

The sample holds many counts of this clone. The genes are TRBV11-2 and TRBJ1-4, with D perhaps matching TRBD1 (6 bases). V lost 6 bases, J lost 5 bases, and 13 bases lay in between. This CDR3 contains 14 residues. Germline V gene data show CDR1 as SGHAT and CDR2 as FQNNGV. This CDR3 reads CASSQTGKNEKLFF. The CDR3 coding sequence is TGTGCCAGCAGTCAGACAGGAAAGAATGAAAAACTGTTTTTT. The full variable domain, rest sourced from reference TRBV11-2 and TRBJ1-4, is EAGVAQSPRYKIIEKRQSVAFWCNPISGHATLYWYQQILGQGPKLLIQFQNNGVVDDSQLPKDRFSAERLKGVDSTLKIQPAKLEDSAVYLCASSQTGKNEKLFFGSGTQLSVL.

Many counts were recorded for this clone. This sequence joins TRBV5-1 and TRBJ2-7, with D perhaps matching TRBD1 (6 bases). Trimming cost V 4 bases and J 5 bases, with 16 bases left between them. Germline CDR1 SGHRS, CDR2 YFSETQ. The CDR3 covers 14 residues. CDR3 sequence: CASSNEGGLNEQYF. The DNA of the CDR3 is TGCGCCAGCAGCAATGAAGGGGGTCTGAACGAGCAGTACTTC.

This clone was detected many times. The V and J genes are TRBV6-1 and TRBJ2-1; possibly TRBD1 for D (6 bases). The CDR3 contains 15 residues. Germline loops: CDR1 MNHNS, CDR2 SASEGT. The germline V and J ends were trimmed by 1 base and 3 bases, with 10 bases remaining between them. CDR3: CASSEGQGIYNEQFF. The CDR3 DNA is TGTGCCAGCAGTGAAGGGCAGGGGATCTACAATGAGCAGTTCTTC.

This clone was picked up many times. The chain joins TRBV19 to TRBJ1-2; the match to TRBD1 covers 7 bases. CDR3 length: 17 amino acids. J gave up 1 base and V 9 bases, and 17 bases lay outside the gene matches. From germline, CDR1 is LNHDA and CDR2 SQIVND (reference sequence). DNA for the CDR3: TGTGCCAGCACTACCCTCCTTACAGGGGCCGTTAACTATGGCTACACCTTC. Its protein product is CASTTLLTGAVNYGYTF.

The chain combines TRBV4-1 with TRBJ2-7; the match to TRBD1 covers 12 bases. Germline values: CDR1 MGHRA, CDR2 YSYEKL. Germline trimming cut 0 bases from V and 2 bases from J; bases unmatched to any gene: 5. The CDR3 runs 17 residues. CDR3 DNA: TGCGCCAGCAGCCAAGATCTAGGGGACAGGGGGCCCTACGAGCAGTACTTC. Translated: CASSQDLGDRGPYEQYF.

At least ten counts were recorded for this clone. The gene calls are TRBV6-6 and TRBJ1-1, with TRBD1 as a possible D gene (6 bases). The V gene lost 4 bases and the J gene lost 1 base, with 10 bases spanning the gap. The CDR3 covers 14 residues. Germline CDR1 MNHNY, CDR2 SVGAGI (reference sequence). CDR3 coding DNA: TGTGCCAGCAGTTCTGGGGGCCCGAACACTGAAGCTTTCTTT. This translates into CASSSGGPNTEAFF.